One and the same sample provided the 8 T cell receptor beta chains below, sequenced in a study of Ad26.COV2.S vaccination and SARS-CoV-2 variants (dated by TCRdb to the early 2020s). The sample's treatment or condition label, decoded: around 19 received Ad26.COV2.S at low or high dose, single or two shots; about 5 received placebo; per-sample allocation not given. Repertoires of vaccine and placebo recipients were sequenced from samples taken on day 63 after the first injection. To prepare the library, the immunoSEQ multiplex PCR assay was applied. TCRdb re-hosts the immuneACCESS table, in-frame sequences only. Its copies lack some clones; in the studies checked, an unresolved V gene accounts for under half of them, and the cause for the rest is not known. This sample lists around 400,000 clones; 89% were detected once. The ten largest account for 1.9% of the sample. The source material was peripheral blood, sampled in a trial of Ad26.COV2.S vaccine versus placebo. Receptor source: a person aged 18 to 65 who received the Ad26.COV2.S COVID-19 vaccine or a placebo.

CDR3 sequence reads: CASSPGLAENTGELFF. The CDR3 DNA reads as TGTGCCAGCAGCCCGGGACTAGCGGAAAACACCGGGGAGCTGTTTTTT. This chain connects TRBV5-4 to TRBJ2-2; TRBD2 aligns across 11 bases. The CDR3 is 16 residues long. Unmatched junction bases numbered 4, after V lost 4 bases and J lost 2 bases. The germline CDR1 and CDR2 sequences are SGHNT and YYREEE (reference sequence). Supplemented by reference TRBV5-4 and TRBJ2-2, the full variable domain reads ETGVTQSPTHLIKTRGQQVTLRCSSQSGHNTVSWYQQALGQGPQFIFQYYREEENGRGNFPPRFSGLQFPNYSSELNVNALELDDSALYLCASSPGLAENTGELFFGEGSRLTVL.

In nucleotides, the CDR3 is TGTGCCAGCAGTTTAACTAGCGGGCTTGAGCAGTTCTTC. Amino acids: CASSLTSGLEQFF. V gene TRBV6-2 or TRBV6-3 combines with J gene TRBJ2-1; 9 positions match TRBD2. The J segment lost 9 bases and the V segment lost 4 bases, leaving 4 bases of the junction unmatched. This CDR3 region has 13 residues. Germline assignment: CDR1 MNHEY and CDR2 SVGEGT.

The rearrangement joins TRBV2 to TRBJ2-5; 9 nucleotides line up with TRBD1. Germline trimming cut 5 bases from V and 5 bases from J; bases unmatched to any gene: 9. The CDR3 contains 15 residues. Germline-derived CDR1 and CDR2 are SNHLY and FYNNEI. The CDR3 loop reads CASSSTGGSWETQYF. As DNA, the CDR3 is TGTGCCAGCAGTTCCACAGGGGGCAGTTGGGAGACCCAGTACTTC. Using reference TRBV2 and TRBJ2-5 for the parts outside the CDR3, the full variable domain is EPEVTQTPSHQVTQMGQEVILRCVPISNHLYFYWYRQILGQKVEFLVSFYNNEISEKSEIFDDQFSVERPDGSNFTLKIRSTKLEDSAMYFCASSSTGGSWETQYFGPGTRLLVL.

The genes are TRBV19 and TRBJ1-5; D not certain. CDR3 length: 15 residues. The germline V and J ends were trimmed by 7 bases and 2 bases, with 15 bases remaining between them. Germline V gene lookup returns CDR1 LNHDA and CDR2 SQIVND (reference sequence). The CDR3 here is CASIPRRGGNQPQHF. CDR3 sequence (DNA): TGTGCCAGTATTCCGCGCCGGGGAGGCAATCAGCCCCAGCATTTT.

Here the CDR3 DNA reads TGTGCCAGCAGGGTTACTAGCGGGAGGGCCGACAATGAGCAGTTCTTC. It translates to CASRVTSGRADNEQFF. The rearrangement joins TRBV7-8 to TRBJ2-1; 13 bases fit TRBD2. After removal of 6 bases from V and 5 bases from J, the junction contained 7 bases not matched to a gene. The germline CDR1 and CDR2 sequences are SGHVS and FQNEAQ. The CDR3 has 16 amino acids.

V gene TRBV6-2 or TRBV6-3 combines with J gene TRBJ1-5; D gene ambiguous. The V end lost 0 bases, the J end lost 5 bases, and 8 bases lay between the germline ends. Germline CDR1 reads MNHEY; CDR2 reads SVGEGT. This CDR3 has 14 amino acids. CDR3 nucleotides: TGTGCCAGCAGTTACTCGGAGCCATATCAGCCCCAGCATTTT. It encodes CASSYSEPYQPQHF.

The chain combines TRBV11-3 with TRBJ1-1, with D unresolved. V was clipped by 5 bases and J by 6 bases, with 7 bases between them. Germline V gene data show CDR1 as SGHNT and CDR2 as YENEEA. This CDR3 is built from 11 residues. DNA of the CDR3: TGTGCCAGCAGCCTTACCGCTGAAGCTTTCTTT. As protein: CASSLTAEAFF.

This clone has just one count. The CDR3 region is CASSTGVRVPSGANVLTF. DNA of the CDR3: TGTGCCAGCAGTACAGGGGTGCGGGTCCCCTCTGGGGCCAACGTCCTGACTTTC. The chain recombines TRBV7-6 with TRBJ2-6; 7 bases are a match to TRBD1. The V gene's germline CDR1 is SGHVS and CDR2 FNYEAQ. The CDR3 has 18 amino acids. The V segment lost 6 bases and the J segment 0 bases; nucleotides outside the gene matches: 11.